This is a list of T cell receptor beta chains from one sample in a study of cytomegalovirus exposure and HLA in healthy donors. Sequencing was performed with immunoSEQ multiplex PCR; in TCRdb, only in-frame clones are kept and a portion is missing. The table lists about 190,000 clones, approximately 80% of them singletons. The source material was PBMCs. The origin of the receptors is a woman aged 25-40 years in good health and CMV-seropositive. CDR3s include the opening cysteine and the closing phenylalanine or tryptophan.

TRBV5-1	TRBJ2-3	CASSSGLAGGVDTDTQYF
TRBV27	TRBJ2-1	CASSSNRAGEQFF
TRBV11-2	TRBJ2-5	CAESGDQETQYF
TRBV5-4	TRBJ2-7	CASSFAAGPAQRYYEQYF
TRBV6-5	TRBJ2-1	CASSYSDRGIDEQFF
TRBV5-4	TRBJ2-5	CASSHRGGAQETQYF
TRBV4-3	TRBJ1-2	CASSLSQGNYGYTF
TRBV19	TRBJ2-7	CASTAGAGSYEQYF
TRBV5-1	TRBJ2-7	CASSFPGTEAMKYF
TRBV13	TRBJ1-1	CASSTRKGQPNTEAFF
TRBV6-1	TRBJ2-3	CASKRGQGADTQYF
TRBV5-1	TRBJ2-5	CASSRESGRETQYF
TRBV10-3	TRBJ2-7	CAIRVGVEQYF
TRBV9	TRBJ1-1	CASSVVQGAEAFF
TRBV5-6	TRBJ2-7	CASSGGTSVSYEQYF
TRBV28	TRBJ1-4	CASSFRQGSEKLFF
TRBV6-1	TRBJ2-3	CASITGYDTQYF
TRBV5-5	TRBJ1-5	CASSGGGTGTQPQHF
TRBV7-2	TRBJ1-1	CASSLMTGRVNTEAFF
TRBV6-5	TRBJ2-7	CASSYVQGAGYEQYF
TRBV6-6	TRBJ2-3	CASRDREYSDTQYF
TRBV10-3	TRBJ2-2	CAISGSGNTGELFF
TRBV7-2	TRBJ1-2	CASSLQNYGYTF
TRBV5-4	TRBJ1-1	CASSPGGVGGMAFF